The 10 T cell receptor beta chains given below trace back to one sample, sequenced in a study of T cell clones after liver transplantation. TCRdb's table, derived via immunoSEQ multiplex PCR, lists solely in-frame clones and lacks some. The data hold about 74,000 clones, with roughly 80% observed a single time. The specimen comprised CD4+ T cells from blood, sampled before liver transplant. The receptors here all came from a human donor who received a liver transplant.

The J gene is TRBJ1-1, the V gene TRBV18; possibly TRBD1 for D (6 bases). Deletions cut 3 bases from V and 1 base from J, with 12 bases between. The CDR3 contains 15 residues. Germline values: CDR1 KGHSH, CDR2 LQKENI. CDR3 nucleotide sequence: TGTGCCAGCTCACCGGCGACAGGACCGAACACTGAAGCTTTCTTT. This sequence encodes CASSPATGPNTEAFF. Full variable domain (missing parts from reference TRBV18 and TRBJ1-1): NAGVMQNPRHLVRRRGQEARLRCSPMKGHSHVYWYRQLPEEGLKFMVYLQKENIIDESGMPKERFSAEFPKEGPSILRIQQVVRGDSAAYFCASSPATGPNTEAFFGQGTRLTVV.

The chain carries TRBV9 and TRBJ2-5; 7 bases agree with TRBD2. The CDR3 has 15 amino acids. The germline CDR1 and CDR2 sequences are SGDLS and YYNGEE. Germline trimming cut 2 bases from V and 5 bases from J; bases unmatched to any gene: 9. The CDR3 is CASSVGGSSWETQYF. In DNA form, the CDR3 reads TGTGCCAGCAGCGTGGGGGGGAGCTCCTGGGAGACCCAGTACTTC.

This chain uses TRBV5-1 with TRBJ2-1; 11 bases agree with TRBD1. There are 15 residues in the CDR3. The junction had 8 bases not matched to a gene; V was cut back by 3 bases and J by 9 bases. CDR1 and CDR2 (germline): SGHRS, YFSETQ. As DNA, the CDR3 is TGCGCCAGCAGCTCCCTCGGACAGGGGGCGGGTGAGCAGTTCTTC. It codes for CASSSLGQGAGEQFF.

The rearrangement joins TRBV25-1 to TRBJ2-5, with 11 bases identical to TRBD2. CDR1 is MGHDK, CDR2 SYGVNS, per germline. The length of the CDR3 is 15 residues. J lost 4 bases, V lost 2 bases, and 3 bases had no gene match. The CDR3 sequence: CASSELAGGRETQYF. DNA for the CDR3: TGTGCCAGCAGTGAACTAGCGGGAGGTAGAGAGACCCAGTACTTC.

The chain's CDR3 is CASSNSIGAFPSYEQYF. The CDR3 DNA is TGTGCCAGCAGCAATTCAATAGGGGCTTTCCCCTCCTACGAGCAGTACTTC. V gene TRBV5-4 combines with J gene TRBJ2-7, with D maybe TRBD1 (5 bases). The V and J ends lost 4 bases and 0 bases respectively, with 20 bases between them. The CDR3 is made up of 17 amino acids. CDR1 and CDR2 from the germline V gene are SGHNT and YYREEE (reference sequence).

The CDR3 DNA follows: TGTGCCAGCAGTGAGGTGGGGGAAGCTTTCTTT. It yields the protein CASSEVGEAFF. The V call is TRBV6-1, the J call TRBJ1-1; D is undetermined. CDR3 length: 11 residues. V was cut by 3 bases and J by 8 bases, with 7 bases left in between. The V gene's germline CDR1 is MNHNS and CDR2 SASEGT.

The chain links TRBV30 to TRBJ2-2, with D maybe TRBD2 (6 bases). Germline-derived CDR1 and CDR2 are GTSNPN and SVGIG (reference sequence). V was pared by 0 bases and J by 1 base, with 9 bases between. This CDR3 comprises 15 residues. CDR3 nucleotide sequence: TGTGCCTGGAGTGTAACGCGGGAGAACACCGGGGAGCTGTTTTTT. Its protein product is CAWSVTRENTGELFF.

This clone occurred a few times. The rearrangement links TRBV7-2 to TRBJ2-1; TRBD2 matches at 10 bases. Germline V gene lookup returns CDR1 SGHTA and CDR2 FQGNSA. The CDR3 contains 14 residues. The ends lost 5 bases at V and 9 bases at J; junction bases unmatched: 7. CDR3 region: CASSPLAGRAEQFF. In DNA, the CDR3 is TGTGCCAGCAGCCCACTAGCGGGAAGGGCTGAGCAGTTCTTC.

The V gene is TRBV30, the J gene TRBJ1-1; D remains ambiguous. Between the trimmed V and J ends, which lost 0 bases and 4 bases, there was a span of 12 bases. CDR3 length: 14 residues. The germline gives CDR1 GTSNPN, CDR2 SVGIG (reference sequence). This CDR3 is CAWSVLGSRTEAFF. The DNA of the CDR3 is TGTGCCTGGAGTGTACTAGGGTCGCGCACTGAAGCTTTCTTT.

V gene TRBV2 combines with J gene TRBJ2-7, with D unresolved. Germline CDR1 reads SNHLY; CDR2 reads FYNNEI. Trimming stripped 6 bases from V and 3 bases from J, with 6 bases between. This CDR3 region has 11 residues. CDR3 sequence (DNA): TGTGCCAGCAGCTGGGGCTACGAGCAGTACTTC. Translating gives CASSWGYEQYF.